The sequence of this TCR beta chain was determined in a study of Graves' ophthalmopathy and Graves' hyperthyroidism. This clonotype has ten or more counts. As the template, RNA transcripts were used to amplify TCR beta CDR3 regions. Following a first-round RT-PCR that used HTBI primers, a second-round multiplex PCR was carried out. A single record per CDR3 protein comes from TCRdb applying MiXCR to the multiplex PCR reads. The top ten clones hold approximately 6.9% of a sample with roughly 610,000 distinct CDR3 sequences, about 20% of them seen once. The CDR3 runs to 13 residues. The germline V gene has CDR1 MNHNS and CDR2 SASEGT. V shed 7 bases, J shed 6 bases, and the junction held 8 bases outside the gene matches.

V gene TRBV6-1 combines with J gene TRBJ1-2, with TRBD1 identical over 7 bases. Sequencing used peripheral blood. The TCR originated in a woman younger than 30 with stable Graves' hyperthyroidism. Some clones in this sample may be carry-over from other donors' samples. CDR3 amino acids: CASNNKGADGYTF. The CDR3 DNA is TGTGCCAGCAACAACAAGGGGGCGGATGGCTACACCTTC.